The 26 T cell receptor beta chains below come from one sample, sequenced in a study of somatic mutations in cytotoxic T cells in rheumatoid arthritis. The repertoire was sequenced with immunoSEQ multiplex PCR; TCRdb's copy has only in-frame clones and lacks some. The sample lists thousands of clones; approximately 70% were seen once. Sequenced sample: CD8+ T cells sorted from blood. The receptors derive from a man aged 40-50 years in good health.

This chain connects TRBV9 to TRBJ2-5; 7 bases map to TRBD1. The CDR3 sequence is 17 residues long. Unmatched junction bases numbered 11, after V lost 3 bases and J lost 0 bases. CDR1 is SGDLS and CDR2 is YYNGEE in the germline V gene. The CDR3 here is CASSAETGLTYQETQYF. CDR3 bases: TGTGCCAGCAGCGCAGAGACAGGGCTCACGTACCAAGAGACCCAGTACTTC.

The chain carries TRBV19 and TRBJ1-2; D remains ambiguous. V shed 6 bases and J shed 4 bases, with 9 bases lying between them. The CDR3 sequence is 12 residues long. Germline lookup yields CDR1 LNHDA and CDR2 SQIVND (reference sequence). Here the CDR3 DNA reads TGTGCCAGTAGACAAGAAGGCTATGGCTACACCTTC. Amino acid sequence: CASRQEGYGYTF.

The gene calls are TRBV5-6 and TRBJ1-4; 7 bases align to TRBD1. After removal of 3 bases from V and 4 bases from J, the junction contained 9 bases not matched to a gene. CDR1 SGHDT and CDR2 YYEEEE come from the germline V gene. This CDR3 spans 16 amino acids. CDR3 sequence: CASSSNPGQSNEKLFF. CDR3 DNA: TGTGCCAGCAGCTCTAATCCGGGACAGAGTAATGAAAAACTGTTTTTT.

This sequence joins TRBV2 and TRBJ2-2; 9 bases match TRBD1. The trim removed 7 bases at V and 1 base at J, leaving 13 bases unmatched. CDR1 is SNHLY, CDR2 FYNNEI, per germline. The CDR3 extends over 18 amino acids. The CDR3 DNA sequence: TGTGCCAGCACCCTATCCCCGGGACAGGGTTGGAACACCGGGGAGCTGTTTTTT. Translating gives CASTLSPGQGWNTGELFF.

In this sample, this clone turned up a few times. The chain carries TRBV15 and TRBJ1-5; the D gene is possibly TRBD1 (6 bases). The V gene's germline CDR1 is LNHNV and CDR2 YYDKDF (reference sequence). The V gene lost 0 bases and the J gene lost 7 bases, with 13 bases spanning the gap. The CDR3 is 15 residues long. The CDR3 reads CATSRDFRGGQPQHF. CDR3 DNA: TGTGCCACCAGCAGAGATTTCAGGGGAGGACAGCCCCAGCATTTT.

This chain connects TRBV7-9 to TRBJ2-3, with a tentative D call TRBD1 (6 bases). This CDR3 has 16 amino acids. CDR1 and CDR2 from the germline V gene are SEHNR and FQNEAQ (reference sequence). V dropped 2 bases and J dropped 2 bases, with 14 bases sitting between them. The CDR3 spells CASSLLQRTATDTQYF. The CDR3 DNA follows: TGTGCCAGCAGCTTACTTCAAAGGACAGCCACAGATACGCAGTATTTT.

The V call is TRBV6-1, the J call TRBJ1-1, with unresolved D. This CDR3 is 13 amino acids long. Between the trimmed V and J ends, which lost 2 bases and 1 base, there was a span of 5 bases. CDR1 and CDR2 from the germline V gene are MNHNS and SASEGT. CDR3 residues: CASSEQENTEAFF. The CDR3 DNA is TGTGCCAGCAGTGAACAGGAGAACACTGAAGCTTTCTTT.

The chain is built from TRBV7-9 and TRBJ2-3; 7 bases are shared with TRBD2. V lost 4 bases, J lost 8 bases, and 3 bases stayed unmatched. The CDR3 is 12 residues long. Germline V gives CDR1 SEHNR, CDR2 FQNEAQ (reference sequence). The CDR3 bases are TGTGCCAGCAGCTCGTCGGGAGGTACGCAGTATTTT. Protein sequence: CASSSSGGTQYF.

This clone was picked up a small number of times. The rearrangement links TRBV10-3 to TRBJ2-5, with D possibly TRBD2 on 6 matching bases. Between the trimmed V and J ends, which lost 0 bases and 5 bases, there was a span of 19 bases. Germline V gene sequence: CDR1 ENHRY, CDR2 SYGVKD. The CDR3 length is 17 residues. The CDR3 DNA is TGTGCCATCAGTGAGTCGGAGGAGCTAGCGAGTATTGAGACCCAGTACTTC. Encoded protein: CAISESEELASIETQYF.

This clone has only a few counts. The chain uses TRBV29-1 and TRBJ2-7; either TRBD1 or TRBD2 may supply D (5 bases each). Between the trimmed V and J ends, which lost 3 bases and 0 bases, there was a span of 9 bases. Germline CDR1 is SQVTM and CDR2 is ANQGSEA. This CDR3 is 13 amino acids long. CDR3 nucleotide sequence: TGCAGCGTTGACGGGGCTAACTCCTACGAGCAGTACTTC. This codes for CSVDGANSYEQYF.

This sequence joins TRBV5-1 and TRBJ2-1; TRBD2 agrees at 10 bases. The germline gives CDR1 SGHRS, CDR2 YFSETQ. The CDR3 runs 17 residues. After removal of 5 bases from V and 7 bases from J, the junction contained 15 bases not matched to a gene. The CDR3 loop is CASRFGSGGAGGNEQFF. CDR3 DNA: TGCGCCAGCAGGTTCGGGAGCGGGGGGGCCGGGGGGAATGAGCAGTTCTTC.

The CDR3 nucleotides read TGTGCCAGCAGCCCTCCCGACAGGGGCGAGCAGTACGTC. Protein: CASSPPDRGEQYV. The V gene is TRBV13, the J gene TRBJ2-7; the match to TRBD1 covers 8 bases. Trimming at V came to 5 bases and at J to 6 bases, leaving 6 bases not matched to a gene. Per the germline V gene, CDR1 is PRHDT and CDR2 is FYEKMQ (reference sequence). CDR3 length equals 13 residues.

The V call is TRBV7-6, the J call TRBJ2-1, with D possibly being TRBD2 (6 bases). Germline values: CDR1 SGHVS, CDR2 FNYEAQ. This CDR3 spans 19 amino acids. Trimming removed 1 base at V and 3 bases at J, with 22 bases between. CDR3 amino acids: CASSLEWFGGPGSYNEQFF. For the CDR3, the DNA is TGTGCCAGCAGCTTAGAGTGGTTCGGAGGGCCGGGAAGCTACAATGAGCAGTTCTTC.

By proportion, this clone is medium-sized (0.01 to 0.1%). V is TRBV7-8 and J is TRBJ1-5; 7 bases agree with TRBD1. The V gene's germline CDR1 is SGHVS and CDR2 FQNEAQ. J gave up 4 bases and V 5 bases, and 8 bases lay outside the gene matches. The CDR3 sequence is 15 residues long. The CDR3 sequence is CASSNRDSSNQPQHF. CDR3 DNA sequence: TGTGCCAGCAGCAACCGGGACAGCTCAAATCAGCCCCAGCATTTT.

J is TRBJ1-4 and V is TRBV2; D might be TRBD1 (6 bases). Looked up from germline, CDR1 is SNHLY and CDR2 is FYNNEI. There are 15 residues in the CDR3. V lost 1 base to trimming and J lost 8 bases, with 14 bases between them. CDR3 residues: CASSEVGGLGEKLFF. The CDR3, as DNA: TGTGCCAGCAGTGAAGTGGGGGGGCTAGGAGAAAAACTGTTTTTT.

This clone came up a few times. V usage is TRBV7-9 and J usage is TRBJ1-6; a possible D gene is TRBD1 (5 bases). Germline CDR1 and CDR2: SEHNR and FQNEAQ (reference sequence). Trimming cost V 5 bases and J 9 bases, with 14 bases left between them. The CDR3 is made up of 14 amino acids. The DNA for the CDR3 is TGTGCCAGCAGCCCCGTGGAGGGACGTTCACCCCTCCACTTT. Translating it yields CASSPVEGRSPLHF.

The chain couples TRBV18 to TRBJ1-1; TRBD1 is a possible D gene (5 bases). Between the trimmed V and J ends, which lost 2 bases and 8 bases, there was a span of 27 bases. This CDR3 is built from 18 residues. The germline V gene encodes CDR1 KGHSH and CDR2 LQKENI. The CDR3 protein is CASSPYPGRPGTHREAFF. The CDR3 bases are TGTGCCAGCTCACCATACCCCGGGAGACCGGGGACGCACCGGGAAGCTTTCTTT.

The genes are TRBV16 and TRBJ2-3; 8 nucleotides match TRBD2. Trimming at V came to 2 bases and at J to 12 bases, leaving 7 bases not matched to a gene. The CDR3 extends over 13 amino acids. Looked up from germline, CDR1 is KGHSY and CDR2 is FQNENV. CDR3 amino acids: CASSQPSGTSQYF. The CDR3 DNA sequence: TGTGCCAGCAGCCAACCATCCGGGACTAGTCAGTATTTT.

In nucleotides, the CDR3 is TGTGCCAGCAGCACAGGGCCCAGGGTGAACACCATATATTTT. Its protein is CASSTGPRVNTIYF. The chain is built from TRBV9 and TRBJ1-3; tentatively, D is TRBD1 (6 bases). Per germline, CDR1 SGDLS and CDR2 YYNGEE. Trimming took 4 bases from V and 7 from J, leaving 15 bases between them. The CDR3 is made up of 14 amino acids.

This clone has just a few counts. This chain connects TRBV27 to TRBJ1-5; no definite D call. The CDR3 covers 16 residues. Germline assignment: CDR1 MNHEY and CDR2 SMNVEV (reference sequence). V was shortened by 6 bases and J by 3 bases, with 18 bases between the two germline ends. The CDR3 here is CASSPLVSGNNQPQHF. CDR3 nucleotide sequence: TGTGCCAGCAGCCCACTAGTTTCGGGGAACAATCAGCCCCAGCATTTT.

This clone appeared once. The chain has TRBV9 and TRBJ2-3; 8 bases line up with TRBD2. Germline CDR1 SGDLS, CDR2 YYNGEE. The ends lost 5 bases at V and 4 bases at J; junction bases unmatched: 6. The CDR3 extends over 14 amino acids. CDR3 nucleotide sequence: TGTGCCAGCAGTGGGGGGACTAGAGCAGATACGCAGTATTTT. It yields the protein CASSGGTRADTQYF.

The chain links TRBV4-2 to TRBJ1-2; D may be TRBD1 (5 bases). Germline V gene data show CDR1 as LGHNA and CDR2 as YNFKEQ. Trimming removed 4 bases from V and 1 base from J, with 13 bases in between. The CDR3 extends over 15 amino acids. The CDR3 here is CASSPPTEFNYGYTF. The CDR3 coding sequence is TGTGCCAGCAGCCCCCCGACAGAATTTAACTATGGCTACACCTTC.

This clone appeared a single time. The CDR3: CASSLAAARELDYGYTF. Written as DNA, the CDR3 is TGTGCCAGCAGCTTGGCTGCAGCGCGTGAATTGGACTATGGCTACACCTTC. The chain is built from TRBV5-4 and TRBJ1-2; D unresolved. CDR1 and CDR2 from the germline V gene are SGHNT and YYREEE (reference sequence). V lost 0 bases and J 3 bases, leaving 18 bases between the germline ends. This CDR3 comprises 17 residues.

The V gene is TRBV7-9, the J gene TRBJ2-1, with 7 bases lining up with TRBD1. V lost 1 base, J lost 9 bases, and 9 bases stayed unmatched. The CDR3 contains 15 residues. The germline gives CDR1 SEHNR, CDR2 FQNEAQ (reference sequence). Written as DNA, the CDR3 is TGTGCCAGCAGCTTAGAGGCGACAGGGTGGGGTGAGCAGTTCTTC. Translated: CASSLEATGWGEQFF. Full variable domain (rest looked up from reference TRBV7-9 and TRBJ2-1): DTGVSQNPRHKITKRGQNVTFRCDPISEHNRLYWYRQTLGQGPEFLTYFQNEAQLEKSRLLSDRFSAERPKGSFSTLEIQRTEQGDSAMYLCASSLEATGWGEQFFGPGTRLTVL.

This clone appeared a single time. The chain recombines TRBV29-1 with TRBJ1-2, with 9 bases fitting TRBD1. This CDR3 has 13 residues. The germline CDR1 and CDR2 sequences are SQVTM and ANQGSEA. Trimming took 6 bases from V and 5 from J; bases not matched to a gene: 7. The CDR3: CSVSGTGTYGYTF. The DNA of the CDR3 is TGCAGCGTCTCCGGGACAGGGACTTATGGCTACACCTTC.

The J gene is TRBJ2-7, the V gene TRBV5-5; 10 positions match TRBD1. The germline V gene has CDR1 SGHKS and CDR2 YYEKEE (reference sequence). The CDR3 length is 19 residues. V shed 0 bases, J shed 1 base, and the junction held 13 bases outside the gene matches. CDR3 sequence: CASSLDRRDRGSRSYEQYV. The CDR3, as DNA: TGTGCCAGCAGCTTGGATCGGCGGGACAGGGGTTCTCGATCCTACGAGCAGTACGTC.